The 30 T cell receptor beta chains below come from one sample, sequenced in a study of control samples from healthy donors and cancer patients. TCRdb's table, derived via immunoSEQ multiplex PCR, lists solely in-frame clones and lacks some. The repertoire includes 60,000 to 75,000 clones, about 83% of them detected once, and 15% to 18% sits in the top ten. The sample was blood. Source of these receptors: a man aged 55-75 years in good health.

V gene TRBV7-2 combines with J gene TRBJ1-3; D is perhaps TRBD1 (6 bases). V dropped 2 bases and J dropped 11 bases, with 22 bases sitting between them. CDR1 is SGHTA and CDR2 is FQGNSA in the germline V gene. This CDR3 is 16 amino acids long. The CDR3 region is CASSLSWPGGGGPIYF. In DNA form, the CDR3 reads TGTGCCAGCAGCTTAAGCTGGCCAGGAGGGGGAGGCCCCATATATTTT. The whole variable domain, filled in from reference TRBV7-2 and TRBJ1-3, reads GAGVSQSPSNKVTEKGKDVELRCDPISGHTALYWYRQSLGQGLEFLIYFQGNSAPDKSGLPSDRFSAERTGGSVSTLTIQRTQQEDSAVYLCASSLSWPGGGGPIYFGEGSWLTVV.

This clone was counted a few times. The chain recombines TRBV11-2 with TRBJ2-7; D call uncertain. The CDR3 consists of 15 residues. Trimming stripped 1 base from V and 2 bases from J, with 12 bases between. Germline V gene data show CDR1 as SGHAT and CDR2 as FQNNGV. The CDR3 DNA sequence: TGTGCCAGCAGCTTAGTTGACACGGCCCCCTACGAGCAGTACTTC. Encoded protein: CASSLVDTAPYEQYF.

The chain has TRBV6-4 and TRBJ1-5; possible D gene TRBD1, 5 bases. This CDR3 is 15 amino acids long. Germline loops: CDR1 MRHNA, CDR2 SNTAGT. V dropped 3 bases and J dropped 6 bases, with 15 bases sitting between them. The CDR3 DNA sequence: TGTGCCAGCAGTGATATCCCAGGGAAACTTCAGCCCCAGCATTTT. It codes for CASSDIPGKLQPQHF.

This clone was seen a single time. The gene calls are TRBV5-6 and TRBJ1-2, with D perhaps matching TRBD1 (6 bases). CDR3 length: 12 amino acids. The ends were cut back, 4 bases at V and 13 bases at J, with 17 bases in the middle. Germline CDR1 reads SGHDT; CDR2 reads YYEEEE. The CDR3 region is CASSQGTQVFTF. CDR3 in DNA: TGTGCCAGCAGCCAGGGGACGCAGGTTTTCACCTTC.

The chain combines TRBV11-2 with TRBJ1-1; D unclear. The CDR3 length is 12 residues. CDR1 SGHAT and CDR2 FQNNGV come from the germline V gene. Trimming took off 5 bases at V and 10 bases at J, with 14 bases between the two ends. The CDR3 DNA reads as TGTGCCAGCAGCCCTCTTCGCCGGGGAGCTTTCTTT. This sequence encodes CASSPLRRGAFF.

V gene TRBV4-3 combines with J gene TRBJ2-5; TRBD1 aligns across 7 bases. The germline V gene encodes CDR1 LGHNA and CDR2 YSLEER. Trimming took 0 bases from V and 4 from J; bases not matched to a gene: 2. CDR3 size: 14 residues. In DNA, the CDR3 is TGCGCCAGCAGCCAAGAGGCAGGGGGAGAGACCCAGTACTTC. Amino acid sequence: CASSQEAGGETQYF.

This chain links TRBV19 with TRBJ2-3, with D hard to call. There are 14 residues in the CDR3. CDR1 is LNHDA and CDR2 is SQIVND in the germline V gene (reference sequence). V was pared by 7 bases and J by 0 bases, with 11 bases between. In nucleotides, the CDR3 is TGTGCCAGTACCCCACCTTGGAGCACAGATACGCAGTATTTT. Amino acid sequence: CASTPPWSTDTQYF.

In this sample, this clone turned up a few times. The chain is built from TRBV5-1 and TRBJ1-6; D uncertain. Germline loops: CDR1 SGHRS, CDR2 YFSETQ. Trimming took off 1 base at V and 2 bases at J, with 10 bases between the two ends. The CDR3 is 16 amino acids. The CDR3 loop reads CASSLTDGAYNSPLHF. Here the CDR3 DNA reads TGCGCCAGCAGCTTGACAGATGGGGCCTATAATTCACCCCTCCACTTT.

The chain uses TRBV4-1 and TRBJ1-4, with D tentatively TRBD1 (5 bases). The V gene lost 6 bases and the J gene lost 7 bases, with 15 bases spanning the gap. There are 14 residues in the CDR3. Germline CDR1 MGHRA, CDR2 YSYEKL. CDR3: CASRASPGGEKLFF. DNA for the CDR3: TGCGCCAGCAGAGCCAGCCCGGGGGGTGAAAAACTGTTTTTT.

V gene TRBV28 combines with J gene TRBJ2-5, with D perhaps TRBD1 (7 bases). This CDR3 spans 13 amino acids. V lost 6 bases to trimming and J lost 7 bases, with 15 bases between them. Per germline, CDR1 MDHEN and CDR2 SYDVKM. CDR3 in DNA: TGTGCCAGCAGCATGACAGGGACTTGGACCCAGTACTTC. It encodes CASSMTGTWTQYF.

The chain carries TRBV6-5 and TRBJ1-1; 8 bases are a match to TRBD1. The CDR3 extends over 15 amino acids. Germline V gives CDR1 MNHEY, CDR2 SVGAGI. J lost 1 base, V lost 6 bases, and 7 bases had no gene match. CDR3 residues: CASRGGTGKNTEAFF. The CDR3 coding sequence is TGTGCCAGCAGGGGTGGGACAGGCAAGAACACTGAAGCTTTCTTT.

The chain has TRBV27 and TRBJ2-1; 8 nucleotides line up with TRBD2. The CDR3 runs 18 residues. The junction had 19 bases not matched to a gene; V was cut back by 5 bases and J by 7 bases. The germline V gene encodes CDR1 MNHEY and CDR2 SMNVEV (reference sequence). For the CDR3, the DNA is TGTGCCAGCAGTCCCCATCCCCCGGGAAAGGCGGGGGGAAATGAGCAGTTCTTC. It specifies CASSPHPPGKAGGNEQFF.

This chain joins TRBV20-1 and TRBJ2-7, with TRBD2 as a possible D gene (6 bases). This CDR3 contains 11 residues. Germline loops: CDR1 DFQATT, CDR2 SNEGSKA (reference sequence). The germline V and J ends were trimmed by 0 bases and 12 bases, with 12 bases remaining between them. In nucleotides, the CDR3 is TGCAGTGCTAGAGAACGAGCGGAGGGGTACTTC. Encoded protein: CSARERAEGYF.

As DNA, the CDR3 is TGTGCCAGCAGCTTACTACAGACGAACTATAACTATGGCTACACCTTC. This translates into CASSLLQTNYNYGYTF. This chain links TRBV11-2 with TRBJ1-2; D unclear. CDR3 size: 16 residues. Germline-derived CDR1 and CDR2 are SGHAT and FQNNGV. Trimming stripped 2 bases from V and 1 base from J, with 14 bases between. The entire variable domain, with the rest obtained from reference TRBV11-2 and TRBJ1-2, is as follows: EAGVAQSPRYKIIEKRQSVAFWCNPISGHATLYWYQQILGQGPKLLIQFQNNGVVDDSQLPKDRFSAERLKGVDSTLKIQPAKLEDSAVYLCASSLLQTNYNYGYTFGSGTRLTVV.

The chain uses TRBV7-2 and TRBJ2-2; a possible D gene is TRBD2 (6 bases). The germline V and J ends were trimmed by 1 base and 4 bases, with 13 bases remaining between them. Germline CDR1 reads SGHTA; CDR2 reads FQGNSA. The CDR3 consists of 16 residues. The DNA of the CDR3 is TGTGCCAGCAGCTTAGTCGGGAGCTGGGGCACCGGGGAGCTGTTTTTT. Protein product: CASSLVGSWGTGELFF. The full variable domain, its missing parts supplied by reference TRBV7-2 and TRBJ2-2, is GAGVSQSPSNKVTEKGKDVELRCDPISGHTALYWYRQSLGQGLEFLIYFQGNSAPDKSGLPSDRFSAERTGGSVSTLTIQRTQQEDSAVYLCASSLVGSWGTGELFFGEGSRLTVL.

This rearrangement joins TRBV18 to TRBJ2-1; 11 nucleotides agree with TRBD2. Per germline, CDR1 KGHSH and CDR2 LQKENI. V was clipped by 2 bases and J by 9 bases; unmatched bases: 6. CDR3 length equals 15 residues. The CDR3 DNA sequence: TGTGCCAGCTCACCAGTACTAGCGGGAGAATTTGAGCAGTTCTTC. This sequence encodes CASSPVLAGEFEQFF.

The V call is TRBV9, the J call TRBJ1-1; 7 bases fit TRBD1. Looked up from germline, CDR1 is SGDLS and CDR2 is YYNGEE. The CDR3 is 13 amino acids. V gave up 5 bases and J gave up 0 bases; unmatched junction bases: 1. CDR3 amino acids: CASSTGVNTEAFF. Written as DNA, the CDR3 is TGTGCCAGCAGTACAGGGGTGAACACTGAAGCTTTCTTT.

The rearrangement links TRBV11-2 to TRBJ1-5; D is unresolved. Trimming took off 0 bases at V and 4 bases at J, with 10 bases between the two ends. Per germline, CDR1 SGHAT and CDR2 FQNNGV. The CDR3 has 15 amino acids. CDR3: CASSLDALVNQPQHF. The CDR3 DNA reads TGTGCCAGCAGCTTAGACGCTTTGGTGAATCAGCCCCAGCATTTT.

This clone has a handful of counts. J is TRBJ2-7 and V is TRBV3-1 (or the pseudogene TRBV3-2), with TRBD1 as a possible D gene (6 bases). This CDR3 comprises 14 residues. CDR1 and CDR2 (germline): LGHDT, YNNKEL (reference sequence). V shed 7 bases and J shed 1 base, with 14 bases lying between them. CDR3 protein: CASNRGGRSYEQYF. The DNA of the CDR3 is TGTGCCAGCAACCGAGGGGGTAGATCCTACGAGCAGTACTTC.

J is TRBJ2-1 and V is TRBV19, with D hard to call. Trimming removed 6 bases at V and 0 bases at J, with 15 bases between. From germline, CDR1 is LNHDA and CDR2 SQIVND (reference sequence). The CDR3 totals 16 residues. CDR3 sequence: CASRPRTASSYNEQFF. The CDR3 nucleotides are TGTGCCAGTAGGCCCCGAACAGCCAGCTCCTACAATGAGCAGTTCTTC.

This chain links TRBV6-5 with TRBJ1-5; D perhaps matches TRBD1 (5 bases). This CDR3 spans 13 amino acids. The V and J ends lost 8 bases and 2 bases respectively, with 10 bases between them. Germline V lookup: CDR1 MNHEY, CDR2 SVGAGI. CDR3 protein: CASGRDRNQPQHF. The CDR3 DNA reads as TGTGCCAGCGGCAGGGATCGCAATCAGCCCCAGCATTTT.

The DNA of the CDR3 is TGTGCCAGCAGCTCCCTAGCAGTACAAGAGACCCAGTACTTC. Encoded protein: CASSSLAVQETQYF. The rearrangement links TRBV5-4 to TRBJ2-5, with D possibly being TRBD2 (5 bases). The germline CDR1 and CDR2 sequences are SGHNT and YYREEE (reference sequence). This CDR3 comprises 14 residues. V was shortened by 3 bases and J by 2 bases, with 11 bases between the two germline ends.

The chain recombines TRBV7-9 with TRBJ2-1; 8 bases agree with TRBD1. Germline lookup yields CDR1 SEHNR and CDR2 FQNEAQ (reference sequence). The CDR3 contains 17 residues. V lost 5 bases and J lost 7; bases outside the gene matches: 16. Here the CDR3 reads CASSQLIGTGPGNEQFF. In DNA form, the CDR3 reads TGTGCCAGCAGCCAATTAATCGGGACAGGCCCGGGGAATGAGCAGTTCTTC.

This clone was counted once. This sequence joins TRBV27 and TRBJ2-4, with 16 bases aligning to TRBD2. The V gene's germline CDR1 is MNHEY and CDR2 SMNVEV (reference sequence). The CDR3 is 14 amino acids. V gave up 6 bases and J gave up 13 bases; unmatched junction bases: 6. The DNA for the CDR3 is TGTGCCAGCAGGCCGGGACTAGCGGGAGGGTTACAGTACTTC. Translating it yields CASRPGLAGGLQYF.

The chain carries TRBV6-1 and TRBJ2-3; the D gene is possibly TRBD1 (6 bases). The CDR3 runs 16 residues. V gave up 3 bases and J gave up 6 bases, with 19 bases separating them. In germline, CDR1 is MNHNS, CDR2 SASEGT. CDR3 sequence: CASSDFRVKRGDTQYF. In DNA, the CDR3 is TGTGCCAGCAGTGACTTCAGGGTCAAAAGGGGGGATACGCAGTATTTT.

This chain links TRBV14 with TRBJ2-5; TRBD2 aligns across 9 bases. Germline trimming cut 2 bases from V and 0 bases from J; bases unmatched to any gene: 10. This CDR3 comprises 18 residues. CDR1 and CDR2 (germline): SGHDN, FVKESK. For the CDR3, the DNA is TGTGCCAGCAGCCAAACACCGGGACTAGCCGACCACCAAGAGACCCAGTACTTC. Protein: CASSQTPGLADHQETQYF. Variable domain in full (rest from reference TRBV14 and TRBJ2-5): EAGVTQFPSHSVIEKGQTVTLRCDPISGHDNLYWYRRVMGKEIKFLLHFVKESKQDESGMPNNRFLAERTGGTYSTLKVQPAELEDSGVYFCASSQTPGLADHQETQYFGPGTRLLVL.

In this sample, this clone turned up a few times. The chain recombines TRBV18 with TRBJ2-5; the D gene is possibly TRBD1 (5 bases). From germline, CDR1 is KGHSH and CDR2 LQKENI. The CDR3 has 15 residues. V was cut by 1 base and J by 9 bases, with 18 bases left in between. This CDR3 reads CASSPRWGWKGAQYF. CDR3 coding DNA: TGTGCCAGCTCACCACGGTGGGGATGGAAAGGGGCCCAGTACTTC.

V is TRBV5-5 and J is TRBJ2-5; a weak D match, TRBD2 (6 bases). V lost 5 bases, J lost 3 bases, and 11 bases lay in between. Germline CDR1 is SGHKS and CDR2 is YYEKEE (reference sequence). The CDR3 runs 13 residues. In DNA form, the CDR3 reads TGTGCCAGCAGTTTTGGCGGGGAAGAGACCCAGTACTTC. The encoded protein is CASSFGGEETQYF.

The J gene is TRBJ2-1, the V gene TRBV11-1, with TRBD2 identical over 9 bases. CDR1 SGHAT and CDR2 FQDESV come from the germline V gene (reference sequence). This CDR3 comprises 15 residues. J lost 7 bases, V lost 5 bases, and 9 bases had no gene match. CDR3 residues: CASSPVAGGPNEQFF. In DNA, the CDR3 is TGTGCCAGCAGCCCAGTGGCGGGAGGGCCAAATGAGCAGTTCTTC.

Remarks on this clone: The sample has other DNA sequences that encode this CDR3 too. The chain links TRBV9 to TRBJ2-3, with 11 positions matching TRBD2. The CDR3 is made up of 15 amino acids. The V gene's germline CDR1 is SGDLS and CDR2 YYNGEE. The ends lost 2 bases at V and 1 base at J; junction bases unmatched: 0. DNA of the CDR3: TGTGCCAGCAGCGTTAGCGGGAGGGGCACAGATACGCAGTATTTT. Translating it yields CASSVSGRGTDTQYF.